This T cell receptor beta chain was recorded in a study of shared clonotypes between healthy human individuals. The repertoire was sequenced with immunoSEQ multiplex PCR; TCRdb's copy has only in-frame clones and lacks some. The sample contains 2,500,000 or so clones, 93% of which appear only once. J lost 4 bases, V lost 0 bases, and 6 bases had no gene match. This CDR3 has 15 residues. Germline V lookup: CDR1 SGHRS, CDR2 YFSETQ. The material sequenced was naive CD4+ T cells from PBMCs. Subset reported: CD45RA+ positively selected. The chain joins TRBV5-1 to TRBJ1-2; 7 positions match TRBD1. The sequence was collected from a man between 18 and 29 years old in good health. Some clones in this sample may be carry-over from other donors' samples. CDR3 in amino acids: CASSLDQAGGYGYTF. The CDR3 bases are TGCGCCAGCAGCTTGGACCAGGCAGGGGGCTATGGCTACACCTTC.